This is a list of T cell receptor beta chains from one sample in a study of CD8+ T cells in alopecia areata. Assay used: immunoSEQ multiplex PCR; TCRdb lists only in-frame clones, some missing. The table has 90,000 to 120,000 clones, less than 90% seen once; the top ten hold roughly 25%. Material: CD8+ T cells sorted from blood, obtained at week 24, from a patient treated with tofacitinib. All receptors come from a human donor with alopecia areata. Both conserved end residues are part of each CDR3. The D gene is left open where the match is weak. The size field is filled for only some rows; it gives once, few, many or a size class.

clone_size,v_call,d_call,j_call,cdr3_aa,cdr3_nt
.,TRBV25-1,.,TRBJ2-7,CASSASGVGYEQYF,TGTGCCAGCAGCGCGTCGGGCGTTGGATACGAGCAGTACTTC
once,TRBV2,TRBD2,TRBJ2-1,CASSETSGSSYNEQFF,TGTGCCAGCAGTGAAACTAGCGGTAGCTCCTACAATGAGCAGTTCTTC
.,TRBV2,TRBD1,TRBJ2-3,CASRPWTGGSGDTQYF,TGTGCCAGCAGACCCTGGACAGGGGGCAGTGGAGATACGCAGTATTTT
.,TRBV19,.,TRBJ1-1,CASIPSGQRQAFF,TGTGCCAGTATTCCCTCCGGACAAAGACAAGCTTTCTTT
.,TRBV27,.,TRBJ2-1,CASSPAFDRSYNEQFF,TGTGCCAGCAGTCCGGCGTTCGACCGCTCCTACAATGAGCAGTTCTTC
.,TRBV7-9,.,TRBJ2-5,CASSLRPQETQYF,TGTGCCAGCAGCCTCCGACCGCAAGAGACCCAGTACTTC
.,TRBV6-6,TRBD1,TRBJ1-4,CASSYSVQGAVKLFF,TGTGCCAGCAGTTACTCTGTCCAGGGGGCGGTAAAACTGTTTTTT
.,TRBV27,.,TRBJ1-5,CASSFPGQPQHF,TGTGCCAGCAGTTTCCCCGGGCAGCCCCAGCATTTT
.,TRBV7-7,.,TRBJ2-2,CASSSDEGRRSRELFF,TGTGCTAGCAGCTCGGACGAAGGACGCAGGTCCCGGGAGCTGTTTTTT
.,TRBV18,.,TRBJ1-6,CASSPPVYNSPLHF,TGTGCCAGCTCACCACCAGTCTATAATTCACCCCTCCACTTT
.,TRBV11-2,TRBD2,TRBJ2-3,CASRLSGRRLTDTQYF,TGTGCCAGCAGACTAAGCGGGAGACGCCTCACAGATACGCAGTATTTT
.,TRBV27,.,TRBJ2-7,CASSPGRLFEQYF,TGTGCCAGCTCCCCGGGGCGGTTGTTCGAGCAGTACTTC
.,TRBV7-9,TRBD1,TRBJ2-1,CASSPGQGGNEQFF,TGTGCCAGCAGCCCTGGACAGGGGGGCAATGAGCAGTTCTTC
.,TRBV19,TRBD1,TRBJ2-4,CASQPGQLKNIQYF,TGTGCCAGCCAACCGGGACAGTTAAAAAACATTCAGTACTTC
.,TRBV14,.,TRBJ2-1,CASSHGPTARVDVRDLYNEQFF,TGTGCCAGCAGCCATGGACCCACGGCACGGGTGGACGTTCGGGACCTCTACAATGAGCAGTTCTTC
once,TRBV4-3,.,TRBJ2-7,CASSQDKWAAYEQYF,TGCGCCAGCAGCCAAGATAAGTGGGCAGCCTACGAGCAGTACTTC
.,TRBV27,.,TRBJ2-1,CASSRWPGSYNEQFF,TGTGCCAGCAGTCGGTGGCCAGGGTCATACAATGAGCAGTTCTTC
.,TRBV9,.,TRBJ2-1,CASSVDYNEQFF,TGTGCCAGCAGCGTAGACTACAATGAGCAGTTCTTC
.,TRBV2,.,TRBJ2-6,CASRVYSSGANVLTF,TGTGCCAGCAGGGTCTACAGCTCTGGGGCCAACGTCCTGACTTTC
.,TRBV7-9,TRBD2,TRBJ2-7,CASSGYGGTYEQYF,TGTGCCAGCAGCGGCTACGGGGGGACCTACGAGCAGTACTTC
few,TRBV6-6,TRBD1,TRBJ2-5,CASSRDWTGETQYF,TGTGCCAGCAGTAGGGACTGGACAGGGGAGACCCAGTACTTC
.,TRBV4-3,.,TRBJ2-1,CASSPLDEANQQFF,TGCGCCAGCAGCCCGTTGGACGAGGCCAACCAGCAGTTCTTC
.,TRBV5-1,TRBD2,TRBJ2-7,CASSLDLAGRSYEQYF,TGCGCCAGCAGCTTGGACCTAGCGGGGCGATCCTACGAGCAGTACTTC
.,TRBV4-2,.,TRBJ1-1,CASSQKGIQMTEAFF,TGTGCCAGCAGCCAGAAAGGGATCCAAATGACTGAAGCTTTCTTT
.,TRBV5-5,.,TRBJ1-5,CASRPGVGNQPQHF,TGTGCCAGCAGGCCGGGGGTGGGCAATCAGCCCCAGCATTTT
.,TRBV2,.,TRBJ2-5,CASSEIGLGVTQYF,TGTGCCAGCAGTGAAATCGGACTCGGGGTGACCCAGTACTTC
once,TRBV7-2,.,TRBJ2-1,CASSLLLGDYNEQFF,TGTGCCAGCAGCCTATTACTAGGGGACTACAATGAGCAGTTCTTC
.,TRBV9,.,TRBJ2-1,CASSVGGEAYNEQFF,TGTGCCAGCAGCGTAGGTGGGGAAGCCTACAATGAGCAGTTCTTC
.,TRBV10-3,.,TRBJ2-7,CAISEPRDTSYEQYF,TGTGCCATCAGTGAGCCCCGGGACACTTCCTACGAGCAGTACTTC
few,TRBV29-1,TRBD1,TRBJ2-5,CSAIGGQEQYF,TGCAGCGCTATAGGAGGACAGGAGCAGTACTTC
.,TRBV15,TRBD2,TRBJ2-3,CATSSPSGGVDTQYF,TGTGCCACCAGCAGCCCCAGCGGGGGTGTAGATACGCAGTATTTT
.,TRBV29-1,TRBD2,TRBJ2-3,CSVEDMTSGGGGTDTQYF,TGCAGCGTTGAAGATATGACTAGCGGGGGTGGAGGCACAGATACGCAGTATTTT
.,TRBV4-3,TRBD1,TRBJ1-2,CASSQGQGSYGYTF,TGCGCCAGCAGCCAAGGACAGGGGAGCTATGGCTACACCTTC
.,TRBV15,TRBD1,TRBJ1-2,CATSRRTGDGYTF,TGTGCCACCAGCAGAAGGACAGGGGACGGCTACACCTTC
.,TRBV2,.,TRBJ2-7,CASSEGTNEQYF,TGTGCCAGCAGTGAAGGAACCAACGAGCAGTACTTC
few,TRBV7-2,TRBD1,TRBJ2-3,CASSFLGQGARLGDTQYF,TGTGCCAGCAGCTTTCTAGGACAGGGGGCGCGACTGGGAGATACGCAGTATTTT
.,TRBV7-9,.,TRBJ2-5,CASSLGKPQIRLETQYF,TGTGCCAGCAGTCTCGGGAAGCCGCAGATAAGATTGGAGACCCAGTACTTC
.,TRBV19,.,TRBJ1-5,CASSISGSFSQPQHF,TGTGCCAGTAGTATAAGCGGCTCTTTTAGCCAGCCCCAGCATTTT
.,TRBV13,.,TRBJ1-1,CASSLVGEGDTEAFF,TGTGCCAGCAGCTTAGTGGGGGAAGGAGACACTGAAGCTTTCTTT
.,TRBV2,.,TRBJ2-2,CATIDAPGELFF,TGTGCCACCATAGACGCCCCCGGGGAGCTGTTTTTT
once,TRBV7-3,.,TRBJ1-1,CASSLNPALSTEAFF,TGTGCCAGCAGCTTAAACCCAGCCCTGAGCACTGAAGCTTTCTTT
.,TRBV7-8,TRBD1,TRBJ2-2,CASSPGQGYTGELFF,TGTGCCAGCAGCCCCGGACAGGGGTACACCGGGGAGCTGTTTTTT
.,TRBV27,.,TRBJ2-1,CASSFLPGGNYNEQFF,TGTGCCAGCAGTTTCCTCCCCGGGGGCAACTACAATGAGCAGTTCTTC
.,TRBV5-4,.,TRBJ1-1,CASSSTDLRQRAFF,TGTGCCAGCAGCTCAACCGACCTAAGACAGAGAGCTTTCTTT
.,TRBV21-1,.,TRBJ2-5,CASSKVRVERGPYSFQETQYF,TGTGCCAGCAGCAAAGTTAGGGTTGAGCGGGGGCCCTATTCCTTCCAAGAGACCCAGTACTTC
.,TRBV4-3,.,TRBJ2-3,CASSQDPGGGDTQYF,TGCGCCAGCAGCCAAGACCCTGGTGGGGGAGATACGCAGTATTTT
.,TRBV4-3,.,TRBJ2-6,CASSQDQDWHSGANVLTF,TGCGCCAGCAGCCAAGATCAGGACTGGCACTCTGGGGCCAACGTCCTGACTTTC
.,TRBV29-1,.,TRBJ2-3,CSVELAVSTDTQYF,TGCAGCGTTGAATTGGCGGTTAGCACAGATACGCAGTATTTT
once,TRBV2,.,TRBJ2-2,CASTDRNTGELFF,TGTGCCAGCACGGACAGAAACACCGGGGAGCTGTTTTTT
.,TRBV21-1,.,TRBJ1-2,CASSKSAGRNYGYTF,TGTGCCAGCAGCAAATCGGCAGGGAGGAACTATGGCTACACCTTC
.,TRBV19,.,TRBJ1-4,CASSIPGSAKLFF,TGTGCCAGTAGTATACCCGGGTCGGCGAAACTGTTTTTT